This TCR beta chain was captured in a study of T-cell memory formation after mild COVID-19. Whole-study context: The study found TCR clusters largely donor specific.

TCRdb re-called the 5' RACE reads through MiXCR, storing one row per CDR3 protein. The repertoire has a few hundred thousand distinct CDR3 sequences, about 10% of them found once; the top ten carry approximately 3%. Germline CDR1 SGHDT, CDR2 YYEEEE. Trimming left V 2 bases short and J 4 bases short, with 7 bases between. This CDR3 region has 14 residues. Sequencing input: PBMCs or a T cell subset sorted from them (not recorded which). The chain couples TRBV5-6 to TRBJ1-6; D is unresolved. The TCR originated in a man between 18 and 29 years old who had mild COVID-19 (a few samples of this study predate the infection). Cell type and time point are not known. The CDR3 region has the DNA TGTGCCAGCAGCTTTCCGGGGTATAATTCACCCCTCCACTTT. This translates into CASSFPGYNSPLHF.